This T cell receptor beta chain was observed in a study of blood T cell repertoires in COVID-19. Across the study: Sites in the United States, Italy and Spain provided acute and convalescent COVID-19 samples.

Profiling relied on immunoSEQ multiplex PCR, and the TCRdb table lists in-frame clones only, not all of them. Of 250,000 or so clones in the sample, about 89% were seen once. The junction had 5 bases not matched to a gene; V was cut back by 10 bases and J by 2 bases. The CDR3 length is 13 residues. CDR1 is SGHVS and CDR2 is FNYEAQ in the germline V gene. The sample was PBMCs or T cells enriched from blood (not recorded which). The chain has TRBV7-6 and TRBJ2-3; 8 positions match TRBD2. The sequence was obtained from a human donor in a cohort exposed to, infected with or recovered from COVID-19 (not recorded which). The donor label of this sample is uncertain. In DNA form, the CDR3 reads TGTGCCACCCGGGGGGGCGCCACAGATACGCAGTATTTT. Encoded protein: CATRGGATDTQYF.